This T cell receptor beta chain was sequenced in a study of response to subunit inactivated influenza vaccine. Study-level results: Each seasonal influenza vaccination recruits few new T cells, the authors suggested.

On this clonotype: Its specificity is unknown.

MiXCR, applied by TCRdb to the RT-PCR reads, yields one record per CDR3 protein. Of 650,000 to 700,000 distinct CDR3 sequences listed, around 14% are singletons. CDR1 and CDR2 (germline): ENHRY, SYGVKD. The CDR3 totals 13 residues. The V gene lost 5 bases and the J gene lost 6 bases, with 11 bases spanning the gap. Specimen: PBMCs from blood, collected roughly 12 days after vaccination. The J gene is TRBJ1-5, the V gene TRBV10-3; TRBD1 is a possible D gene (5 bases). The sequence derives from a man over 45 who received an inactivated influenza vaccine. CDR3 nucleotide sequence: TGTGCCATCAGTCAGGGTTTGAGTCAGCCCCAGCATTTT. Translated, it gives CAISQGLSQPQHF.